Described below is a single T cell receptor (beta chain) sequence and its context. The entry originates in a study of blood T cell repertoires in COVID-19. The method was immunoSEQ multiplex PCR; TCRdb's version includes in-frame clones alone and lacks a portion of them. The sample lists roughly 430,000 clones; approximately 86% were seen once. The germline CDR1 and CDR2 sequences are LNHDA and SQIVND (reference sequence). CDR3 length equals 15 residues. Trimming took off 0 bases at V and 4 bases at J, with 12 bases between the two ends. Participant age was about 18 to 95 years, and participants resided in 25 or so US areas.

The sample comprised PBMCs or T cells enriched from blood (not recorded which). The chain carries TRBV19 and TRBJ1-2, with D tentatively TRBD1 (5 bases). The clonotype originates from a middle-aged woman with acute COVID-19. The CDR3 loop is CASSIDRAGVYGYTF. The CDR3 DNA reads TGTGCCAGTAGTATAGACAGGGCGGGAGTCTATGGCTACACCTTC.